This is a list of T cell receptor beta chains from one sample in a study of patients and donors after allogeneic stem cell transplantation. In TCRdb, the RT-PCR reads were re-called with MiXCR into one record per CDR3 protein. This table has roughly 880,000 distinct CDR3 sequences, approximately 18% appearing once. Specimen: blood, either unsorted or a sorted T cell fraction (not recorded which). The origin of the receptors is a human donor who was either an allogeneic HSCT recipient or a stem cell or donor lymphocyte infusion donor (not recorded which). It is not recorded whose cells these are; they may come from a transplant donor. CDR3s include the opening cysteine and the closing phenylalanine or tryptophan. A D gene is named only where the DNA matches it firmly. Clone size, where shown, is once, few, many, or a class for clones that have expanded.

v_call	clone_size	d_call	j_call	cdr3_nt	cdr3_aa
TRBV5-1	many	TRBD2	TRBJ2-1	TGCGCCAGCAGCTTGGTACGACTAGCGGGGGGAGCTGATGAGCAGTTCTTC	CASSLVRLAGGADEQFF
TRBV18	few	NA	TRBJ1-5	TGTGCCAGCTCACCAATAACCGGTCTAGCCCAGCATTTT	CASSPITGLAQHF
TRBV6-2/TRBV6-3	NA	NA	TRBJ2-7	TGTGCCAGCAACCCAAATATACCTTCGACCGAGCAGTACTTC	CASNPNIPSTEQYF
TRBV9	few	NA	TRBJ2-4	TGTGCCAGCAGTCCTAGGGGGGCAGCCAAAAACATTCAGTACTTC	CASSPRGAAKNIQYF
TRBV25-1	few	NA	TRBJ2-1	TGTGCCAGCAGTAGGCTTATTGGGCGGGACGGCTCCTACAATGAGCAGTTCTTC	CASSRLIGRDGSYNEQFF
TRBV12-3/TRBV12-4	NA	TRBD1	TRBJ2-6	TGTGCCAGCAACGAAGGACAGGTGTTGTTCTCTGGGGCCAACGTCCTGACTTTC	CASNEGQVLFSGANVLTF
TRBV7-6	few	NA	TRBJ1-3	TGTGCCAGCAGCCCCAGGGCAGTAGGAAACACCATATATTTT	CASSPRAVGNTIYF
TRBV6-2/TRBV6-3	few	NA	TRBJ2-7	TGTGCCAGCAGTTATATTGCAGGATCCTACGAGCAGTACTTC	CASSYIAGSYEQYF
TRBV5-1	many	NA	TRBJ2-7	TGTGCCAGCAGCTTAGTGGGCGAGCAGTACTTC	CASSLVGEQYF
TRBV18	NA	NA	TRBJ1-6	TGTGCCAGCTCACCACCGAGGGGGAAGGAGCGTAATTCACCCCTCCACTTT	CASSPPRGKERNSPLHF
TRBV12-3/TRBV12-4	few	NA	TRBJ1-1	TGTGCCAGCAGTTTTGCCCCCGCGAACAGGTGGCGGAGGGGCACTGAAGCTTTCTTT	CASSFAPANRWRRGTEAFF
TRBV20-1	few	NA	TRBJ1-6	TGCAGTGCTAGAGATATATCCGGCCTGGGGTCACCCCTCCACTTT	CSARDISGLGSPLHF
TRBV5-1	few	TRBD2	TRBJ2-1	TGCGCCAGCAGCCCTAGCGGGAGGGCCAGTGAGCAGTTCTTC	CASSPSGRASEQFF
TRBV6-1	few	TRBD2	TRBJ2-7	TGTGCGGTGAGGGGGCTACTAGCGGGAGAATACGAGCAGTACTTC	CAVRGLLAGEYEQYF
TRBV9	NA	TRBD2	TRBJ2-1	TGTGCCAGCAGCGTAGGTTGGCGGGGGGGTCCCAATGAGCAGTTCTTC	CASSVGWRGGPNEQFF
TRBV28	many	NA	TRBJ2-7	TGTGCCAGCAGTTCGGGGACGCGTGAATACGAGCAGTACTTC	CASSSGTREYEQYF
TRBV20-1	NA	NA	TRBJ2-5	TGCAGTGCTCTTACTGGGGTCGGGGAGACCCAGTACTTC	CSALTGVGETQYF
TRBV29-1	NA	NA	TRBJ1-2	TGCAGCGTTGGGACGATGAACTATGGCTACACCTTC	CSVGTMNYGYTF
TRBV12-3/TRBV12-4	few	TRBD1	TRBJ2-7	TGTGCCAGCAGTTTAGGTTTTCGGGGACAGCTGGACGAGCAGTACTTC	CASSLGFRGQLDEQYF
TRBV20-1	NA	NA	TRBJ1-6	TGCAGTGCTAGAGAGTACGGGACGGCGAATTCACCCCTCCACTTT	CSAREYGTANSPLHF
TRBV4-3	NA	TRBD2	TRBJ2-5	TGCGCCAGCAGCCAAGAAAATCCGGGACTAGCGGGGGCACGGGAGACCCAGTACTTC	CASSQENPGLAGARETQYF
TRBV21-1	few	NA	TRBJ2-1	TGTGCCAGCAGCAAATCACAAGTGTTCTCCTACAATGAGCAGTTCTTC	CASSKSQVFSYNEQFF